The clone carrying this TCR beta chain has a count of ten or more. The antigen remains unidentified. TCRdb called the reads again in MiXCR, with one record for every CDR3 protein. The sample has about 230,000 distinct CDR3 sequences; 22% are singletons. This entry comes from a study of T cell repertoires in cytomegalovirus infection. As for the study in general: CMV infection and matching HLA type were both indicated by public TCR beta signatures. Notes on the study in general: Across the ex vivo response, the dominant clonotypes were HLA-C-restricted CMV-specific TCR beta clonotypes.

Trimming cost V 3 bases and J 5 bases, with 12 bases left between them. This CDR3 is 14 amino acids long. CDR1 is SGHAT, CDR2 FQNNGV, per germline. V is TRBV11-2 and J is TRBJ2-3, with D possibly being TRBD1 or TRBD2 (5 bases each). The sequence was obtained from a human donor in good health (CMV status not recorded). Some clones in this sample may be carry-over from other donors' samples. Sequences were obtained from CD8+ T cells from PBMCs. The CDR3 DNA reads as TGTGCCAGCAGCTTGGGGCCAGGAGGAGATACGCAGTATTTT. This codes for CASSLGPGGDTQYF.